This T cell receptor (beta chain) appears in the sequencing data of a study of blood T cell repertoires in COVID-19. In the study overall: Some COVID-19 samples were acute and others convalescent; all came from the United States, Italy and Spain. In each case, the material was cDNA or gDNA derived from T cells, B-cell-depleted T cells, or PBMCs.

With regard to this clone: Within the sample, other DNA sequences also encode this same CDR3.

Per the original methods: Quantification of nucleated cells was approximated via reference gene primer amplification. Assay used: immunoSEQ multiplex PCR; TCRdb lists only in-frame clones, some missing. V, J and clone size derive from that table, while D and trimming were established from the DNA sequence. The top ten hold around 2.5% of the sample, which has about 230,000 clones, about 79% seen once. Germline trimming cut 4 bases from V and 3 bases from J; bases unmatched to any gene: 5. The CDR3 is made up of 15 amino acids. Germline V gene lookup returns CDR1 SGHTA and CDR2 FQGNSA. The sample comprised peripheral blood. The clonotype originates from a man between 40 and 49 years old who had recovered from COVID-19. The V and J genes are TRBV7-2 and TRBJ2-1; TRBD2 aligns across 8 bases. The CDR3: CASSSAGGGYNEQFF. The CDR3 nucleotides are TGTGCCAGCAGCTCCGCGGGGGGCGGCTACAATGAGCAGTTCTTC. Looking up the rest from reference TRBV7-2 and TRBJ2-1 gives the full variable domain: GAGVSQSPSNKVTEKGKDVELRCDPISGHTALYWYRQSLGQGLEFLIYFQGNSAPDKSGLPSDRFSAERTGGSVSTLTIQRTQQEDSAVYLCASSSAGGGYNEQFFGPGTRLTVL.